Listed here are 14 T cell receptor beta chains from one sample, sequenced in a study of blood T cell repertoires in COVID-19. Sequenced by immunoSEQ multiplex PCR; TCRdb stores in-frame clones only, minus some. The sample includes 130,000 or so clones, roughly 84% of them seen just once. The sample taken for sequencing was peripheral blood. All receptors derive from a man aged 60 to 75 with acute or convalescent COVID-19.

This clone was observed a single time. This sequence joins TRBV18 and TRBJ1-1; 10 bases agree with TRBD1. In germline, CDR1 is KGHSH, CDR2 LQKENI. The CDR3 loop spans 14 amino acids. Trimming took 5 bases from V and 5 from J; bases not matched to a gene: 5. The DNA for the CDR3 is TGTGCCAGCTCAGTCGACAGGGGGCCAACTGAAGCTTTCTTT. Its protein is CASSVDRGPTEAFF. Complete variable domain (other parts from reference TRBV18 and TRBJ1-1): NAGVMQNPRHLVRRRGQEARLRCSPMKGHSHVYWYRQLPEEGLKFMVYLQKENIIDESGMPKERFSAEFPKEGPSILRIQQVVRGDSAAYFCASSVDRGPTEAFFGQGTRLTVV.

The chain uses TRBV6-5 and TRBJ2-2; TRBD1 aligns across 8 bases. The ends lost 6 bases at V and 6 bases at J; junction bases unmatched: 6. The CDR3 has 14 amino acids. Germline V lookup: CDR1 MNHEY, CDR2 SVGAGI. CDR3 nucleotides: TGTGCCAGCAGCGGACAGGGCCTGTCCGGGGAGCTGTTTTTT. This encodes CASSGQGLSGELFF.

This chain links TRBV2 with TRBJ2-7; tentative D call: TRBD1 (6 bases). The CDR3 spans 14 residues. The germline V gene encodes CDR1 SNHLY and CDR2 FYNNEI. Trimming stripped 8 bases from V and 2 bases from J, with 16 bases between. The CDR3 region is CASLYGTSTYEQYF. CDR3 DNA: TGTGCCAGCTTATATGGGACATCCACCTACGAGCAGTACTTC. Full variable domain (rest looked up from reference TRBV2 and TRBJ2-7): EPEVTQTPSHQVTQMGQEVILRCVPISNHLYFYWYRQILGQKVEFLVSFYNNEISEKSEIFDDQFSVERPDGSNFTLKIRSTKLEDSAMYFCASLYGTSTYEQYFGPGTRLTVT.

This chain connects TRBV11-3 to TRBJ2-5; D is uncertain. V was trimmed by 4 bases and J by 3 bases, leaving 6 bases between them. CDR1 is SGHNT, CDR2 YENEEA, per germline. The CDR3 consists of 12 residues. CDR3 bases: TGTGCCAGCAGCTCAGATAAAGAGACCCAGTACTTC. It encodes CASSSDKETQYF.

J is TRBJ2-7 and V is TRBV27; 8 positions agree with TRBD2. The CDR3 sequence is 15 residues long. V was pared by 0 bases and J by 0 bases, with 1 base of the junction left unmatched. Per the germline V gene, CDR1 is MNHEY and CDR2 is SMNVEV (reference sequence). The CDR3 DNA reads TGTGCCAGCAGTTTATCAGCGGGGGCCTCCTACGAGCAGTACTTC. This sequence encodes CASSLSAGASYEQYF.

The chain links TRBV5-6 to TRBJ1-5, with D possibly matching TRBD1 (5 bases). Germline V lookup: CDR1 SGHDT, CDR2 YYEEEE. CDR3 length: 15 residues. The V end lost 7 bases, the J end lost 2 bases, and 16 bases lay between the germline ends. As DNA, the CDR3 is TGTGCCAGCCCCCCCCAGCAGGGCTGCAATCAGCCCCAGCATTTT. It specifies CASPPQQGCNQPQHF.

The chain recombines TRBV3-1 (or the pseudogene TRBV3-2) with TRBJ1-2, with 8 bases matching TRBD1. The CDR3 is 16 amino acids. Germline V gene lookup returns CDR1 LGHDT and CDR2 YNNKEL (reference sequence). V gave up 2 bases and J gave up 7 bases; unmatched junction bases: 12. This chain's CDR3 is CASSQTGTGLSFGYTF. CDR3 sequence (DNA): TGTGCCAGCAGCCAAACCGGGACAGGTCTTTCTTTTGGCTACACCTTC.

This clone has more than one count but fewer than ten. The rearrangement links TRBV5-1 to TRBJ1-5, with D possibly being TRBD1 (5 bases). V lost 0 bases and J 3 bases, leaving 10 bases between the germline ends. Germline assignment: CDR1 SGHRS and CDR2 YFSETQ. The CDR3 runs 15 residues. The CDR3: CASSLAGGNNQPQHF. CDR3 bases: TGCGCCAGCAGCTTGGCGGGGGGGAACAATCAGCCCCAGCATTTT.

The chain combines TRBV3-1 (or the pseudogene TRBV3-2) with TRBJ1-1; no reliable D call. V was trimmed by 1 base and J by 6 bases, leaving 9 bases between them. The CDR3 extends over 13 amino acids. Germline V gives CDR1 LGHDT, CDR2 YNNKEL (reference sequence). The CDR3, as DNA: TGTGCCAGCAGCCAAGTGCGGGGATCTGAAGCTTTCTTT. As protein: CASSQVRGSEAFF.

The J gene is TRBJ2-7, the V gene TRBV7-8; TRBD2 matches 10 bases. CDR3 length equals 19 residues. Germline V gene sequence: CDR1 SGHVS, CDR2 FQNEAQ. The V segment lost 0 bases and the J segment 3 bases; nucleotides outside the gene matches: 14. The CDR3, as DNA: TGTGCCAGCAGCTTAGCGAGTCTGCCTAGCGGGGGCAGTGTCTACGAGCAGTACTTC. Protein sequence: CASSLASLPSGGSVYEQYF.

The CDR3 sequence is CASSYQLAAGELFF. The CDR3 DNA sequence: TGTGCCAGCAGTTACCAACTAGCCGCCGGGGAGCTGTTTTTT. The chain couples TRBV6-5 to TRBJ2-2; a weak D match, TRBD2 (6 bases). Germline CDR1 MNHEY, CDR2 SVGAGI. V lost 2 bases to trimming and J lost 6 bases, with 10 bases between them. The CDR3 is made up of 14 amino acids.

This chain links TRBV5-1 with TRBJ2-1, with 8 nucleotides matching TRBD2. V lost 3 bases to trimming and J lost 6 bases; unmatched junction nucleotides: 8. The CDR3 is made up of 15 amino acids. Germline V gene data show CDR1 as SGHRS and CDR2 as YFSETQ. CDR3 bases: TGCGCCAGCAGCTCGCAGCGGGGGAATATCAATGAGCAGTTCTTC. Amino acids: CASSSQRGNINEQFF.

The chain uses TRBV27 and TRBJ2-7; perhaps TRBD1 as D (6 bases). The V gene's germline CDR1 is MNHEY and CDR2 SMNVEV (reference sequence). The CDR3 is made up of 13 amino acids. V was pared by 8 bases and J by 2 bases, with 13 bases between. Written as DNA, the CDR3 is TGTGCCAGCGCCGACAGGTACCCCTACGAGCAGTACTTC. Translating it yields CASADRYPYEQYF.

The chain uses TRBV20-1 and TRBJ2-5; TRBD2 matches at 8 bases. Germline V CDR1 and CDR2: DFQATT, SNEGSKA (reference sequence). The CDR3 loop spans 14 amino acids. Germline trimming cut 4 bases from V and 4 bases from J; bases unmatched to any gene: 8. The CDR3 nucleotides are TGCAGTGCTAATGAACGGGGGGGCCCAGAGACCCAGTACTTC. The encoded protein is CSANERGGPETQYF.